This entry lists 18 T cell receptor beta chains sequenced from one sample in a study of CD8 T cells in ankylosing spondylitis. These TCRs' antigens remain unknown. Study conclusions and caveats: Blood of patients with ankylosing spondylitis appeared to be characterized by a TCR beta motif of several highly homologous variants.

TCRdb re-analysed the 5' RACE reads in MiXCR, keeping a single row per CDR3 protein. Among about 540,000 distinct CDR3 sequences listed, roughly an eighth were seen once. Sample: blood, either unsorted or a sorted T cell fraction (not recorded which). Every receptor here comes from a male donor with ankylosing spondylitis.

V and J are TRBV10-3 and TRBJ1-2; 10 bases align to TRBD1. CDR1 ENHRY and CDR2 SYGVKD come from the germline V gene. Unmatched junction bases numbered 5, after V lost 6 bases and J lost 4 bases. The CDR3 loop spans 14 amino acids. For the CDR3, the DNA is TGTGCCATCAGAGACAGGGGGCAAGTCTATGGCTACACCTTC. It is translated as CAIRDRGQVYGYTF.

The V and J genes are TRBV28 and TRBJ1-2; 7 nucleotides match TRBD1. The germline CDR1 and CDR2 sequences are MDHEN and SYDVKM. With 4 bases clipped from V and 6 bases from J, the junction kept 14 bases outside the gene matches. The CDR3 sequence is 16 residues long. CDR3 sequence: CASSSTGTERIHGYTF. Here the CDR3 DNA reads TGTGCCAGCAGTTCAACCGGGACAGAAAGGATTCATGGCTACACCTTC.

This clonotype has ten or more counts. The V call is TRBV3-1, the J call TRBJ2-1, with no clear D. The length of the CDR3 is 17 residues. Trimming took 0 bases from V and 8 from J, leaving 20 bases between them. Germline V gene lookup returns CDR1 LGHDT and CDR2 YNNKEL (reference sequence). Here the CDR3 reads CASSQDRDGRKRDEQFF. The CDR3 nucleotides are TGTGCCAGCAGCCAAGATCGAGACGGCCGAAAACGGGATGAGCAGTTCTTC.

This clonotype was seen more than once but under ten times. V usage is TRBV5-1 and J usage is TRBJ2-1; TRBD1 matches 8 bases. Trimming cost V 4 bases and J 0 bases; bases outside gene matches: 3. Germline-derived CDR1 and CDR2 are SGHRS and YFSETQ. CDR3 length equals 15 residues. CDR3 coding DNA: TGCGCCAGCAGCGTGGACAGGGCCTCCTACAATGAGCAGTTCTTC. This codes for CASSVDRASYNEQFF.

The chain links TRBV29-1 to TRBJ2-3, with TRBD2 as a possible D gene (5 bases). V gave up 5 bases and J gave up 4 bases, with 13 bases separating them. The CDR3 extends over 13 amino acids. The germline V gene has CDR1 SQVTM and CDR2 ANQGSEA. CDR3 amino acids: CSVHPGSADTQYF. The CDR3 region has the DNA TGCAGCGTTCATCCGGGAAGCGCAGATACGCAGTATTTT.

The V gene is TRBV5-1, the J gene TRBJ2-1; perhaps TRBD2 as D (6 bases). Between the trimmed V and J ends, which lost 4 bases and 15 bases, there was a span of 20 bases. The CDR3 contains 13 residues. The germline gives CDR1 SGHRS, CDR2 YFSETQ. CDR3 DNA: TGCGCCAGCAGCGGAACGGGAGTGCTGGTCCCGTTCTTC. Translated: CASSGTGVLVPFF.

The V call is TRBV27, the J call TRBJ1-4, with D perhaps TRBD1 (5 bases). This CDR3 is built from 15 residues. In germline, CDR1 is MNHEY, CDR2 SMNVEV (reference sequence). The germline V and J ends were trimmed by 6 bases and 8 bases, with 19 bases remaining between them. CDR3 DNA: TGTGCCAGCAGGGCCGGAAACAGGATGGCAGAAAAACTGTTTTTT. Translating it yields CASRAGNRMAEKLFF.

The chain joins TRBV7-8 to TRBJ2-1; D unclear. CDR1 SGHVS and CDR2 FQNEAQ come from the germline V gene. CDR3 length: 14 residues. The germline V and J ends were trimmed by 6 bases and 5 bases, with 14 bases remaining between them. The CDR3 sequence is CASRSSLAHNEQFF. Written as DNA, the CDR3 is TGTGCCAGCAGGAGCAGTTTGGCGCACAATGAGCAGTTCTTC.

This clonotype occurred many times. V usage is TRBV7-9 and J usage is TRBJ2-7; unclear D gene. The CDR3 covers 14 residues. In germline, CDR1 is SEHNR, CDR2 FQNEAQ (reference sequence). V lost 1 base and J lost 3, with 10 bases in between. This chain's CDR3 is CASSLDTSIYEQYF. The CDR3 DNA reads as TGTGCCAGCAGCTTAGACACTTCGATCTACGAGCAGTACTTC.

This clonotype has a handful of counts. The chain is built from TRBV4-2 and TRBJ2-1, with D unclear. The CDR3 spans 14 residues. V dropped 0 bases and J dropped 3 bases, with 6 bases sitting between them. The germline V gene encodes CDR1 LGHNA and CDR2 YNFKEQ. The CDR3 is CASSQDVLYNEQFF. The DNA of the CDR3 is TGTGCCAGCAGCCAAGATGTACTCTACAATGAGCAGTTCTTC.

This clonotype was found a few times. The J gene is TRBJ2-7, the V gene TRBV18; unclear D gene. The CDR3 extends over 13 amino acids. The V gene lost 3 bases and the J gene lost 3 bases, with 9 bases spanning the gap. Looked up from germline, CDR1 is KGHSH and CDR2 is LQKENI. Here the CDR3 reads CASSPMRSYEQYV. CDR3 bases: TGTGCCAGCTCACCCATGCGGAGCTACGAGCAGTACGTC.

This clonotype was detected ten times or more. This rearrangement joins TRBV20-1 to TRBJ2-3; D is unclear. V lost 0 bases to trimming and J lost 0 bases, with 7 bases between them. The germline CDR1 and CDR2 sequences are DFQATT and SNEGSKA (reference sequence). This CDR3 is built from 14 residues. This CDR3 is CSAREAASTDTQYF. Here the CDR3 DNA reads TGCAGTGCTAGAGAGGCGGCTAGCACAGATACGCAGTATTTT.

In its sample, this clonotype was seen a few times. The chain is built from TRBV11-2 and TRBJ2-3, with D unresolved. Trimming removed 1 base at V and 0 bases at J, with 11 bases between. This CDR3 is built from 16 residues. CDR1 and CDR2 (germline): SGHAT, FQNNGV. CDR3 DNA: TGTGCCAGCAGCTTAGCCCCAGCGACGAGCACAGATACGCAGTATTTT. It codes for CASSLAPATSTDTQYF.

This chain links TRBV9 with TRBJ2-7, with TRBD1 identical over 7 bases. V shed 3 bases and J 3 bases; nucleotides not matched to a gene: 9. The CDR3 is 15 amino acids. Germline V gives CDR1 SGDLS, CDR2 YYNGEE. CDR3 protein: CASSATDRPSYEQYF. CDR3 coding DNA: TGTGCCAGCAGCGCCACGGACAGGCCCAGCTACGAGCAGTACTTC. Variable domain in full (rest from reference TRBV9 and TRBJ2-7): DSGVTQTPKHLITATGQRVTLRCSPRSGDLSVYWYQQSLDQGLQFLIQYYNGEERAKGNILERFSAQQFPDLHSELNLSSLELGDSALYFCASSATDRPSYEQYFGPGTRLTVT.

The table lists this clonotype with a few counts. V and J are TRBV3-1 and TRBJ2-7; D unclear. CDR3 length: 13 residues. V lost 1 base, J lost 6 bases, and 10 bases lay in between. Germline-derived CDR1 and CDR2 are LGHDT and YNNKEL (reference sequence). DNA for the CDR3: TGTGCCAGCAGCCAAGGGTGGACCAGCGAGCAGTACGTC. It is translated as CASSQGWTSEQYV.

The chain joins TRBV15 to TRBJ2-2; 7 bases align to TRBD1. The CDR3 is made up of 15 amino acids. Per the germline V gene, CDR1 is LNHNV and CDR2 is YYDKDF (reference sequence). V dropped 0 bases and J dropped 5; count of bases not matched to a gene: 3. DNA of the CDR3: TGTGCCACCAGCAGAGATGAGGGGGCAACCGGGGAGCTGTTTTTT. Amino acids: CATSRDEGATGELFF.

This clonotype has a handful of counts. The V and J genes are TRBV20-1 and TRBJ2-3, with TRBD2 matching 16 bases. The germline gives CDR1 DFQATT, CDR2 SNEGSKA (reference sequence). The CDR3 has 17 amino acids. Trimming cost V 6 bases and J 4 bases; bases outside gene matches: 10. The CDR3 reads CSALGSGLAGGPDTQYF. The CDR3 DNA sequence: TGCAGTGCCCTGGGATCGGGACTAGCGGGAGGGCCAGATACGCAGTATTTT.

This clonotype was counted between two and nine times. The J gene is TRBJ1-1, the V gene TRBV29-1; 11 nucleotides line up with TRBD1. Germline values: CDR1 SQVTM, CDR2 ANQGSEA. Trimming took 6 bases from V and 0 from J; bases not matched to a gene: 3. This CDR3 contains 14 residues. The CDR3 DNA reads TGCAGCGTACGGACAGGGGGCATGAACACTGAAGCTTTCTTT. Protein: CSVRTGGMNTEAFF.